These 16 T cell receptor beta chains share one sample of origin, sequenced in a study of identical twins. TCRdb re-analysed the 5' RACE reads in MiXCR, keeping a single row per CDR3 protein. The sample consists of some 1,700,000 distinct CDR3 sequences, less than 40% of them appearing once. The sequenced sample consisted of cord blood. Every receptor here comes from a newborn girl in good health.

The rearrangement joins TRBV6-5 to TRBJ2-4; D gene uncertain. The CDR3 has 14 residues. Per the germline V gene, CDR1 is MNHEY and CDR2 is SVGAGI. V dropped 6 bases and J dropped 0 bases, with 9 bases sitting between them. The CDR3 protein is CASRPLLAKNIQYF. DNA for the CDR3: TGTGCCAGCAGACCCTTACTAGCCAAAAACATTCAGTACTTC.

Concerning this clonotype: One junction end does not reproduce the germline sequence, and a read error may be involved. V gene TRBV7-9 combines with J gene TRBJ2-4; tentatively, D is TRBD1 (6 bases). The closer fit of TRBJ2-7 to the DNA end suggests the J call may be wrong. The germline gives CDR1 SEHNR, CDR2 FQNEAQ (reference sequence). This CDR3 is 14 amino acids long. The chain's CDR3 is CACSLGDRWYEQYF. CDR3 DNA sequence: TGTGCCTGCAGCTTAGGAGACAGGTGGTACGAGCAGTACTTC.

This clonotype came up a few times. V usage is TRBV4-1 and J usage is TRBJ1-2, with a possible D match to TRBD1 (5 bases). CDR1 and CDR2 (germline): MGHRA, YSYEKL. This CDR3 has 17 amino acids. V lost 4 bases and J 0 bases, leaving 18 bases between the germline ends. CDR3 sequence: CASSPLEGSLTNYGYTF. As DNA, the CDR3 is TGCGCCAGCAGCCCTCTGGAGGGGTCGCTCACTAACTATGGCTACACCTTC.

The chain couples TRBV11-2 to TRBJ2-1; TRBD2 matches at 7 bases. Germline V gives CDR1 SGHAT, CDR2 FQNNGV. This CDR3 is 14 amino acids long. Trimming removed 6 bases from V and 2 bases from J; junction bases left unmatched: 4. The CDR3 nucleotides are TGTGCCAGCAGGTCCACTAGCGCCTACAATGAGCAGTTCTTC. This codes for CASRSTSAYNEQFF.

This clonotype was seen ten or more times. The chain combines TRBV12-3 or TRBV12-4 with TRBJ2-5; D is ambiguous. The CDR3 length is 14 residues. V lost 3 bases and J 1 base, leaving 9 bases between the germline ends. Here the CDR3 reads CASSFDGRQETQYF. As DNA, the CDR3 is TGTGCCAGCAGTTTTGACGGGCGCCAAGAGACCCAGTACTTC.

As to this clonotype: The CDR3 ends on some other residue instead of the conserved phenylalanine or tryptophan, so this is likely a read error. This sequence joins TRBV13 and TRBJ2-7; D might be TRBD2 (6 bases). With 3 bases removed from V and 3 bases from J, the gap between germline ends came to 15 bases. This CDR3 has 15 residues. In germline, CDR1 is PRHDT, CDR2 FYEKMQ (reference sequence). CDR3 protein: CASSLYRDSHYEQYL. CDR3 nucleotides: TGTGCCAGCAGCTTGTACCGGGACTCCCACTACGAGCAGTACTTG.

The CDR3 is CASSRALAGQRGDQQFF. CDR3 coding DNA: TGTGCCAGCAGCCGCGCCTTAGCGGGACAGAGGGGCGATCAGCAGTTCTTC. V gene TRBV7-8 combines with J gene TRBJ2-1, with D possibly being TRBD2 (8 bases). Germline V gene lookup returns CDR1 SGHVS and CDR2 FQNEAQ. V lost 5 bases and J 11 bases, leaving 28 bases between the germline ends. The CDR3 runs to 17 residues. Complete variable domain (other parts from reference TRBV7-8 and TRBJ2-1): GAGVSQSPRYKVAKRGQDVALRCDPISGHVSLFWYQQALGQGPEFLTYFQNEAQLDKSGLPSDRFFAERPEGSVSTLKIQRTQQEDSAVYLCASSRALAGQRGDQQFFGPGTRLTVL.

In nucleotides, the CDR3 is TGTGCCACCAGTAGAGGCGGGGACAACAATGAGCAGTTCTTC. This gives the protein CATSRGGDNNEQFF. The J gene is TRBJ2-1, the V gene TRBV24-1, with D tentatively TRBD1 or TRBD2 (6 bases each). Germline-derived CDR1 and CDR2 are KGHDR and SFDVKD. The CDR3 sequence is 14 residues long. V lost 6 bases, J lost 5 bases, and 13 bases lay in between.

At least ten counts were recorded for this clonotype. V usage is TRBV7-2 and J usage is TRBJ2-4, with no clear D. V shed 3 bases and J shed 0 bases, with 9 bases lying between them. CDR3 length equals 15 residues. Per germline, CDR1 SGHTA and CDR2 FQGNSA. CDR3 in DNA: TGTGCCAGCAGCTTGAATCCGGTAGCCAAAAACATTCAGTACTTC. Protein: CASSLNPVAKNIQYF.

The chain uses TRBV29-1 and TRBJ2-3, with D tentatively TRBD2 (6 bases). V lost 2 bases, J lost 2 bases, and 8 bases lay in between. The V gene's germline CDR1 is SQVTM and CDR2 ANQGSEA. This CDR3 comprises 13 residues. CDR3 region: CSVEWGVTDTQYF. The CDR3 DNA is TGCAGCGTTGAATGGGGGGTCACAGATACGCAGTATTTT.

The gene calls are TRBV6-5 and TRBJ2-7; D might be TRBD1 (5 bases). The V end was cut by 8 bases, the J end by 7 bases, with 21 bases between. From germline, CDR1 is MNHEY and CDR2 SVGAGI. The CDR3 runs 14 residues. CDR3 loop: CASLRAGNSNEQYF. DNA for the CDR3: TGTGCCAGCCTTAGGGCAGGGAATAGCAATGAGCAGTACTTC.

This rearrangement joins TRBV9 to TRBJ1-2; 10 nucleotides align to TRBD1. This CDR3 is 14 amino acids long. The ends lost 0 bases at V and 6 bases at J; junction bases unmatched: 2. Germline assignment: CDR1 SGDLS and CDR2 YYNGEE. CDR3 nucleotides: TGTGCCAGCAGCGTAGGACAGGGGGCGCATGGCTACACCTTC. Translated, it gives CASSVGQGAHGYTF.

The CDR3 bases are TGCGCCAGCAGCTTTGACAACGAAGCTTTCTTT. It yields the protein CASSFDNEAFF. J is TRBJ1-1 and V is TRBV5-1; D unresolved. Trimming shortened V by 2 bases and J by 8 bases, and 7 bases separated the two germline ends. CDR3 length equals 11 residues. Looked up from germline, CDR1 is SGHRS and CDR2 is YFSETQ. Using reference TRBV5-1 and TRBJ1-1 for the parts outside the CDR3, the full variable domain is KAGVTQTPRYLIKTRGQQVTLSCSPISGHRSVSWYQQTPGQGLQFLFEYFSETQRNKGNFPGRFSGRQFSNSRSEMNVSTLELGDSALYLCASSFDNEAFFGQGTRLTVV.

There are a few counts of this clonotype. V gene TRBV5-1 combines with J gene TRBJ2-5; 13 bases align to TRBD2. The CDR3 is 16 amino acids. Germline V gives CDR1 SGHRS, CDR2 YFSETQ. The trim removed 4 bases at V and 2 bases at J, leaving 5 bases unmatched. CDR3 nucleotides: TGCGCCAGCAGCCCCGGACTAGCGGGGGATCAAGAGACCCAGTACTTC. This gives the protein CASSPGLAGDQETQYF.

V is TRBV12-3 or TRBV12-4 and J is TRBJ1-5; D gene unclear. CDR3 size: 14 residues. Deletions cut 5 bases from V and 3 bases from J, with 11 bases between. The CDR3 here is CASSVRAINQPQHF. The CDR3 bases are TGTGCCAGCAGTGTTCGGGCTATCAATCAGCCCCAGCATTTT.

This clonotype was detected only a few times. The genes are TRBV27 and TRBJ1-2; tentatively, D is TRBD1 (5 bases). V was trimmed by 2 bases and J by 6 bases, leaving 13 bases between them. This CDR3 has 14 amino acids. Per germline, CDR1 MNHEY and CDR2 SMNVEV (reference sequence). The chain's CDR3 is CASSLVATGHGYTF. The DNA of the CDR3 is TGTGCCAGCAGTTTAGTTGCTACAGGTCATGGCTACACCTTC.